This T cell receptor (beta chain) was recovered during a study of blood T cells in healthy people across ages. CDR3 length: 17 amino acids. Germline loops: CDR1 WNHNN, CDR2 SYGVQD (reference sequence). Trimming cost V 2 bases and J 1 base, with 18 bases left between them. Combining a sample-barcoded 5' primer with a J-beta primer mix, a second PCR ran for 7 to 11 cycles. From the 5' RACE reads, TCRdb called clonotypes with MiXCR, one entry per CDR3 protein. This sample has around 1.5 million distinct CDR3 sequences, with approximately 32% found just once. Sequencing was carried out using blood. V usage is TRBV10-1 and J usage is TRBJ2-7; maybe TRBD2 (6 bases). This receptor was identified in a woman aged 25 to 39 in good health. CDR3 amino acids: CASSEGRMAGTSYEQYF. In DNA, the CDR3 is TGCGCCAGCAGTGAGGGTCGGATGGCAGGGACTTCCTACGAGCAGTACTTC.